What follows are 4 T cell receptor beta chains derived from one specimen sequenced in a study of T cell responses to AZD1222 COVID-19 vaccine. Sequencing used immunoSEQ multiplex PCR; TCRdb keeps in-frame clones, though not all of them. The sample comprises about 130,000 clones, approximately 93% of which are singletons, and under 6.5% rests with the top ten. Here the sequenced sample was peripheral blood, taken on day 0 of AZD1222 vaccination. These receptors were collected from an adult in good health.

This chain joins TRBV10-2 and TRBJ2-5, with 10 bases fitting TRBD2. Germline V gene lookup returns CDR1 WSHSY and CDR2 SAAADI. This CDR3 region has 15 residues. V shed 6 bases, J shed 7 bases, and the junction held 11 bases outside the gene matches. CDR3 in amino acids: CASSGTSAKGGTQYF. DNA for the CDR3: TGCGCCAGCAGCGGGACTAGCGCAAAAGGCGGGACCCAGTACTTC.

CDR3 sequence (DNA): TGTGCCAGCAGCGTAGGGGAAGGAGTAACTAATTCACCCCTCCACTTT. Translated: CASSVGEGVTNSPLHF. The V call is TRBV9, the J call TRBJ1-6; D not certain. The CDR3 contains 16 residues. From germline, CDR1 is SGDLS and CDR2 YYNGEE. V lost 0 bases and J lost 6, with 13 bases in between.

V and J are TRBV5-6 and TRBJ1-1; D possibly corresponds to TRBD1 (5 bases). From germline, CDR1 is SGHDT and CDR2 YYEEEE. The V and J ends lost 3 bases and 1 base respectively, with 13 bases between them. The CDR3 has 15 residues. Written as DNA, the CDR3 is TGTGCCAGCAGCTCGATCGGACAACCGAACACTGAAGCTTTCTTT. Residues: CASSSIGQPNTEAFF.

The rearrangement uses TRBV14 and TRBJ2-3; 7 bases fit TRBD2. Trimming took 4 bases from V and 3 from J; bases not matched to a gene: 19. Germline V lookup: CDR1 SGHDN, CDR2 FVKESK. This CDR3 has 19 residues. The CDR3 reads CASSPDEGGEDSRTDTQYF. CDR3 nucleotides: TGTGCCAGCAGCCCAGACGAGGGAGGGGAGGACTCCCGAACAGATACGCAGTATTTT.